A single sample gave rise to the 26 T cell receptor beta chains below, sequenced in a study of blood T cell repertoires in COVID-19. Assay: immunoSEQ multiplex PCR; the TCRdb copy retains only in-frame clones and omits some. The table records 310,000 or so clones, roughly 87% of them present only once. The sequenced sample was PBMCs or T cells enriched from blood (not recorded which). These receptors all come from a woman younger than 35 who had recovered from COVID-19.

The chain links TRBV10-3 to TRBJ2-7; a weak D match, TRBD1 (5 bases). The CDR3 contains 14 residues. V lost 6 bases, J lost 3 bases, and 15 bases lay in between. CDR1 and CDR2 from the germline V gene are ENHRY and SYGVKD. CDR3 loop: CAIRNGIGHYEQYF. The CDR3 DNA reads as TGTGCCATCAGGAATGGCATAGGACACTACGAGCAGTACTTC.

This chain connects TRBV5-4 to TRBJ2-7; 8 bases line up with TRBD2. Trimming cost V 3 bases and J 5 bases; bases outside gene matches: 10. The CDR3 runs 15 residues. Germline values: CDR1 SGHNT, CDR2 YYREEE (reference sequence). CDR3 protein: CASSSLSGTMNEQYF. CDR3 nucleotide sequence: TGTGCCAGCAGCTCACTTAGCGGGACGATGAACGAGCAGTACTTC.

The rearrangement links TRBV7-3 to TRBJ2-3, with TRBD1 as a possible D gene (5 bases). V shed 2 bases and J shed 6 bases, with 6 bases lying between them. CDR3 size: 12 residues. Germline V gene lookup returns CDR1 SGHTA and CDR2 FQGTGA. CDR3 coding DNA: TGTGCCAGCAGCTTAGGGGCCGATACGCAGTATTTT. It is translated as CASSLGADTQYF.

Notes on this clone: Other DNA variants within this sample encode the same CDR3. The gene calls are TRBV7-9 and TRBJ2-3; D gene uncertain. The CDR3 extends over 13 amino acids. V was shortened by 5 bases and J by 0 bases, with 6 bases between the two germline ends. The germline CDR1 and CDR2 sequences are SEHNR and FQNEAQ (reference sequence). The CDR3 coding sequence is TGTGCCAGCAGCCCTTCTAGCACAGATACGCAGTATTTT. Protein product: CASSPSSTDTQYF. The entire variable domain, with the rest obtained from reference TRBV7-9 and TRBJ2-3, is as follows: DTGVSQNPRHKITKRGQNVTFRCDPISEHNRLYWYRQTLGQGPEFLTYFQNEAQLEKSRLLSDRFSAERPKGSFSTLEIQRTEQGDSAMYLCASSPSSTDTQYFGPGTRLTVL.

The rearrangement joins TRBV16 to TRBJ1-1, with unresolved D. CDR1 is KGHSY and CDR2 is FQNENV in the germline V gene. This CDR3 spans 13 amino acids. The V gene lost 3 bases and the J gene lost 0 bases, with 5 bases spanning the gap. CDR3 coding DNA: TGTGCCAGCAGCCAGGCCTTGAACACTGAAGCTTTCTTT. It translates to CASSQALNTEAFF. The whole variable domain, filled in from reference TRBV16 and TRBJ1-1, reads GEEVAQTPKHLVRGEGQKAKLYCAPIKGHSYVFWYQQVLKNEFKFLISFQNENVFDETGMPKERFSAKCLPNSPCSLEIQATKLEDSAVYFCASSQALNTEAFFGQGTRLTVV.

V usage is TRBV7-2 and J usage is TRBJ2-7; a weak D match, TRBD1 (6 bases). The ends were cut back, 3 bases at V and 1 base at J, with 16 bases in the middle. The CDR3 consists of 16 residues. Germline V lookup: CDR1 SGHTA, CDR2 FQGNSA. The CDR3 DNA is TGTGCCAGCAGCTTGACAGGTTCCTTAACTTCCTACGAGCAGTACTTC. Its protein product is CASSLTGSLTSYEQYF.

DNA for the CDR3: TGTGCCAGCAGCCGAGGGCTCGATTCTAGTGAGCAGTTCTTC. As protein: CASSRGLDSSEQFF. The V call is TRBV7-8, the J call TRBJ2-1; tentative D call: TRBD2 (5 bases). V was pared by 5 bases and J by 9 bases, with 17 bases between. The CDR3 spans 14 residues. Germline V gene data show CDR1 as SGHVS and CDR2 as FQNEAQ.

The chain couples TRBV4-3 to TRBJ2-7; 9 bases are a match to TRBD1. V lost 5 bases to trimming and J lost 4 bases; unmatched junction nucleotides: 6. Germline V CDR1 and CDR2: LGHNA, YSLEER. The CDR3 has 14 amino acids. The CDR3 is CASSFGTGMYEQYF. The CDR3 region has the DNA TGCGCCAGCAGCTTTGGGACAGGGATGTACGAGCAGTACTTC.

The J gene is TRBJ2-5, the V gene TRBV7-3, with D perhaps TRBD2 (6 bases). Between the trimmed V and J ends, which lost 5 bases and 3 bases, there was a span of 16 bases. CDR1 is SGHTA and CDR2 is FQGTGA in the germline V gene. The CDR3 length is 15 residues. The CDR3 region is CASSLVFGREETQYF. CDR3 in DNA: TGTGCCAGCAGCCTAGTATTCGGGAGAGAAGAGACCCAGTACTTC.

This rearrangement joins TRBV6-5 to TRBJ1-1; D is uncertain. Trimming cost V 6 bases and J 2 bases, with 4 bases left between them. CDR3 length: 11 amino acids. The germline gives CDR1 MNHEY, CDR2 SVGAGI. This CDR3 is CASRLNTEAFF. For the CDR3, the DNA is TGTGCCAGCAGATTAAACACTGAAGCTTTCTTT.

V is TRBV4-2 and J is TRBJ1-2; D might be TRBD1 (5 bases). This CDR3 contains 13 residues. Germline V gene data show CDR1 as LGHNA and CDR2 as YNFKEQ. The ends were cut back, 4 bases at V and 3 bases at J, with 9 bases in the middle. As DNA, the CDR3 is TGTGCCAGCAGCCTGGGGGGGGACTATGGCTACACCTTC. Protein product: CASSLGGDYGYTF.

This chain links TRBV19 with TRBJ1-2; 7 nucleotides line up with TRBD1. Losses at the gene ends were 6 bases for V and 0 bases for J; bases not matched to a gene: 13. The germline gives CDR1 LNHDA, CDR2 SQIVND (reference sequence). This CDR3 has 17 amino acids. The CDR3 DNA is TGTGCCAGTAGGCCCATCACAGGGGCGCCTACTAACTATGGCTACACCTTC. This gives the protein CASRPITGAPTNYGYTF. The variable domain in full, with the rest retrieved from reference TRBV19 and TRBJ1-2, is DGGITQSPKYLFRKEGQNVTLSCEQNLNHDAMYWYRQDPGQGLRLIYYSQIVNDFQKGDIAEGYSVSREKKESFPLTVTSAQKNPTAFYLCASRPITGAPTNYGYTFGSGTRLTVV.

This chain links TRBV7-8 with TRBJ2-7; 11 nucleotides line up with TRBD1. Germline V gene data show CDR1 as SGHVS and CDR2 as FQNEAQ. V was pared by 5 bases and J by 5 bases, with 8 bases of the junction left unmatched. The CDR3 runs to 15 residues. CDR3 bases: TGTGCCAGCAGCAACCGGGACAGGGGGTTCCACGAGCAGTACTTC. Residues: CASSNRDRGFHEQYF.

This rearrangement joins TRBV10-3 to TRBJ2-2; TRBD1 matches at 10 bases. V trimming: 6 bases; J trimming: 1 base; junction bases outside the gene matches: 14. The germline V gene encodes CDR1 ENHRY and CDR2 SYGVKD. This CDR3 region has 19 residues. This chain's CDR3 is CAISAHRDRGLENTGELFF. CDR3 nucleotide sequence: TGTGCCATCAGCGCCCACCGGGACAGGGGCCTAGAGAACACCGGGGAGCTGTTTTTT.

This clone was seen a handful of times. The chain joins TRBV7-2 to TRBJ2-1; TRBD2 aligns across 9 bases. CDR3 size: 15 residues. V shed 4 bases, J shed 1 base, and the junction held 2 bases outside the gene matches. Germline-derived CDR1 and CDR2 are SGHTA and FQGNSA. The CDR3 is CASSSAGGSYNEQFF. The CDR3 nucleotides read TGTGCCAGCAGCTCAGCGGGAGGATCCTACAATGAGCAGTTCTTC.

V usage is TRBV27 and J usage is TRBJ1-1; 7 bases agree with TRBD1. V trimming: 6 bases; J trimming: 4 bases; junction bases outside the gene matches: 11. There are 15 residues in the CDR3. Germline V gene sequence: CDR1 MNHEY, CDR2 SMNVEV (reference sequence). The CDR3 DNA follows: TGTGCCAGCAGGTATCAGCAGGGGGGTGGCACTGAAGCTTTCTTT. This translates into CASRYQQGGGTEAFF.

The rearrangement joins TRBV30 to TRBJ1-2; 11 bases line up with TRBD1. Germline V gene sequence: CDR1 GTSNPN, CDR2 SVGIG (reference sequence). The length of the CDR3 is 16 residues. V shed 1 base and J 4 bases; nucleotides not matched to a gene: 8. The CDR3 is CAWSAPGTGGVYGYTF. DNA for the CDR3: TGTGCCTGGAGTGCTCCCGGGACAGGGGGAGTCTATGGCTACACCTTC. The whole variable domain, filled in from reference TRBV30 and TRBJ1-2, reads SQTIHQWPATLVQPVGSPLSLECTVEGTSNPNLYWYRQAAGRGLQLLFYSVGIGQISSEVPQNLSASRPQDRQFILSSKKLLLSDSGFYLCAWSAPGTGGVYGYTFGSGTRLTVV.

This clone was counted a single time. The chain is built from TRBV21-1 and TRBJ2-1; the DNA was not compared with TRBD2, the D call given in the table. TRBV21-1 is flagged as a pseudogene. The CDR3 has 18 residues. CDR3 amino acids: CASSKVGLAGGSYNEQFF. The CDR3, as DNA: TGTGCCAGCAGCAAAGTTGGACTAGCGGGAGGATCCTACAATGAGCAGTTCTTC.

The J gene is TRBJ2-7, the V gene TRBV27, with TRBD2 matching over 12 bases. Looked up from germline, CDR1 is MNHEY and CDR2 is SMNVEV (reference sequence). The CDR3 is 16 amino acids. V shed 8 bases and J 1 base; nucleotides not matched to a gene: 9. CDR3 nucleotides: TGTGCCAGCCGATCCCGGACTAGCGGGAAGTCCTACGAGCAGTACTTC. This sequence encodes CASRSRTSGKSYEQYF.

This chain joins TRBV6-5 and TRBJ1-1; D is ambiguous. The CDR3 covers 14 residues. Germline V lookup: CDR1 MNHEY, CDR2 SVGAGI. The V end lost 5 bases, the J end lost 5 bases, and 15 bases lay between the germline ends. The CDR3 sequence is CASSQPGLDTEAFF. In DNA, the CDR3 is TGTGCCAGCAGTCAACCGGGTTTGGATACTGAAGCTTTCTTT.

CDR3 DNA: TGCGCCAGCAGCTTCCAGATCCACTATGGCTACACCTTC. Residues: CASSFQIHYGYTF. The chain has TRBV5-1 and TRBJ1-2; unclear D gene. CDR3 length: 13 residues. Germline V gene lookup returns CDR1 SGHRS and CDR2 YFSETQ. V was cut by 2 bases and J by 3 bases, with 8 bases left in between.

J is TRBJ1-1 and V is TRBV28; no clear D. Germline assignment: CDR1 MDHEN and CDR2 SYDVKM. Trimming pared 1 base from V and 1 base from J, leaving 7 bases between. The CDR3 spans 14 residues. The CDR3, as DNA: TGTGCCAGCAGTTTATTAACACGGAACACTGAAGCTTTCTTT. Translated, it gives CASSLLTRNTEAFF.

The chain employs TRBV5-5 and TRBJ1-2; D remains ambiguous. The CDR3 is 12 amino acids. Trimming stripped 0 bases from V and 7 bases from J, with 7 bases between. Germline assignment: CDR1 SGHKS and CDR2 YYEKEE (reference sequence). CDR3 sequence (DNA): TGTGCCAGCAGCTTGGTCTCGGGTGGCTACACCTTC. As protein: CASSLVSGGYTF.

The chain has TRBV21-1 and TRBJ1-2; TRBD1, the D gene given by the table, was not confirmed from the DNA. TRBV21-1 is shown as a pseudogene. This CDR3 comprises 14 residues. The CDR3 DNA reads TGTGCCAGCAGCAAAGCAGGGACAGGGGTTGGCTACACCTTC. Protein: CASSKAGTGVGYTF.

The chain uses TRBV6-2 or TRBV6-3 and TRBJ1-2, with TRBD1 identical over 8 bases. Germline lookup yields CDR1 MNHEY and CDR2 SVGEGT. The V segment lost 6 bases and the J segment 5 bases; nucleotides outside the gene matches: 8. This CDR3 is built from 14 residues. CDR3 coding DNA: TGTGCCAGCAGCCTGAGGACAGGGACTTATGGCTACACCTTC. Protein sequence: CASSLRTGTYGYTF.

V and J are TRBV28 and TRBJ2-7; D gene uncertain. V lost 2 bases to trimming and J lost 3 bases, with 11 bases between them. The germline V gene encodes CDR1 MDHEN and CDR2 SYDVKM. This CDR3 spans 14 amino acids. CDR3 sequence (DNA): TGTGCCAGCAGTTTAGGTCCCCACGGCTACGAGCAGTACTTC. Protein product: CASSLGPHGYEQYF.